The 23 T cell receptor beta chains below come from one sample, sequenced in a study of shared clonotypes between healthy human individuals. TCRdb keeps only in-frame clones here, not all; method: immunoSEQ multiplex PCR. This sample has more than 2,000,000 clones, with 90% to 95% found just once. The sequenced sample consisted of naive CD4+ T cells from PBMCs. Subset of the sample: CD45RA+ positively selected. The receptor set was obtained from a man in his late teens or twenties in good health. Some clones in this sample may be carry-over from other donors' samples.

This clone was counted only a few times. The V gene is TRBV18, the J gene TRBJ1-5; no clear D. CDR3 size: 13 residues. Germline assignment: CDR1 KGHSH and CDR2 LQKENI. Trimming pared 6 bases from V and 2 bases from J, leaving 8 bases between. CDR3 in amino acids: CASSEQGNQPQHF. The DNA for the CDR3 is TGTGCCAGCTCGGAGCAGGGCAATCAGCCCCAGCATTTT.

This chain links TRBV28 with TRBJ2-7, with a tentative D call TRBD1 (5 bases). This CDR3 region has 14 residues. The germline V gene encodes CDR1 MDHEN and CDR2 SYDVKM. Trimming took 4 bases from V and 0 from J, leaving 10 bases between them. In DNA, the CDR3 is TGTGCCAGCAGTTCCCGACAGTACTCCTACGAGCAGTACTTC. As protein: CASSSRQYSYEQYF.

Turning to this clone: Other nucleotide sequences from this sample produce the same CDR3. CDR3 protein: CASSPGTSGPTDTQYF. The DNA of the CDR3 is TGCGCCAGCAGCCCCGGGACTAGCGGGCCCACAGATACGCAGTATTTT. The chain recombines TRBV5-1 with TRBJ2-3; TRBD2 agrees at 12 bases. The ends lost 4 bases at V and 2 bases at J; junction bases unmatched: 5. Germline CDR1 SGHRS, CDR2 YFSETQ. This CDR3 has 16 residues.

V gene TRBV19 combines with J gene TRBJ2-7; D possibly corresponds to TRBD1 (5 bases). Trimming took 6 bases from V and 2 from J, leaving 14 bases between them. The length of the CDR3 is 14 residues. Germline V gives CDR1 LNHDA, CDR2 SQIVND (reference sequence). CDR3 in amino acids: CASRGVGFTYEQYF. DNA of the CDR3: TGTGCCAGTAGAGGGGTCGGGTTCACCTACGAGCAGTACTTC.

V is TRBV2 and J is TRBJ2-1; 12 bases align to TRBD2. CDR3 size: 15 residues. J was trimmed by 9 bases and V by 7 bases; bases with no gene match: 10. Germline values: CDR1 SNHLY, CDR2 FYNNEI. CDR3 sequence: CASTALAGGPSEQFF. The CDR3 bases are TGTGCCAGCACGGCGCTAGCGGGAGGGCCCAGTGAGCAGTTCTTC.

About this clone: Other DNA sequences from this sample encode an identical CDR3 as well. The chain recombines TRBV28 with TRBJ2-3, with D unresolved. This CDR3 contains 12 residues. V dropped 4 bases and J dropped 3 bases, with 5 bases sitting between them. The germline V gene encodes CDR1 MDHEN and CDR2 SYDVKM. The CDR3 region is CASSSGTDTQYF. CDR3 sequence (DNA): TGTGCCAGCAGTTCAGGTACAGATACGCAGTATTTT.

For this clone: At the DNA level, this CDR3 is encoded by other sequences in the same sample as well. This chain connects TRBV7-9 to TRBJ2-1; the D gene is possibly TRBD1 (6 bases). Trimming left V 1 base short and J 5 bases short, with 9 bases between. CDR3 length: 14 amino acids. CDR1 is SEHNR and CDR2 is FQNEAQ in the germline V gene (reference sequence). This chain's CDR3 is CASSLGQGNNEQFF. As DNA, the CDR3 is TGTGCCAGCAGCTTAGGGCAGGGGAACAATGAGCAGTTCTTC.

This chain joins TRBV6-1 and TRBJ2-4; 7 bases align to TRBD1. The CDR3 is 15 amino acids. Trimming took 0 bases from V and 7 from J; bases not matched to a gene: 6. Looked up from germline, CDR1 is MNHNS and CDR2 is SASEGT. The CDR3 loop reads CASSEAGGRGNIQYF. CDR3 bases: TGTGCCAGCAGTGAAGCAGGGGGCAGGGGGAACATTCAGTACTTC.

The chain has TRBV18 and TRBJ2-7; D is tentatively TRBD1 or TRBD2 (7 bases each). CDR1 is KGHSH, CDR2 LQKENI, per germline. The CDR3 contains 16 residues. The V end lost 2 bases, the J end lost 0 bases, and 14 bases lay between the germline ends. The CDR3 here is CASSPSGGVSSYEQYF. The CDR3 bases are TGTGCCAGCTCACCATCAGGGGGGGTAAGCTCCTACGAGCAGTACTTC.

Points on this clone: The same CDR3 also results from other DNA sequences found in this sample. The V and J genes are TRBV6-5 and TRBJ1-4, with D tentatively TRBD1 (5 bases). The CDR3 spans 14 residues. CDR1 is MNHEY, CDR2 SVGAGI, per germline. Trimming stripped 2 bases from V and 6 bases from J, with 10 bases between. The CDR3 bases are TGTGCCAGCAGTTACCTGGGGGGAGATGAAAAACTGTTTTTT. Protein sequence: CASSYLGGDEKLFF.

The rearrangement joins TRBV28 to TRBJ2-7; D gene ambiguous. V gave up 8 bases and J gave up 2 bases, with 13 bases separating them. CDR1 is MDHEN, CDR2 SYDVKM, per germline. CDR3 size: 13 residues. CDR3: CASVVRTPYEQYF. In nucleotides, the CDR3 is TGTGCCAGCGTCGTGCGAACTCCCTACGAGCAGTACTTC.

For this clone: It is unclear where the CDR3 begins or ends on the DNA, so no DNA is shown, and the CDR3 is as TCRdb lists it. The CDR3 here is CASRSFGPGLYTGELFF. V usage is TRBV28 and J usage is TRBJ2-2; TRBD1, the table's D call, was not compared with the DNA. Germline lookup yields CDR1 MDHEN and CDR2 SYDVKM. The CDR3 spans 17 residues, counting both ends.

The chain employs TRBV7-9 and TRBJ2-5; TRBD1 is a possible D gene (6 bases). Trimming took 5 bases from V and 5 from J, leaving 18 bases between them. This CDR3 contains 15 residues. CDR1 is SEHNR, CDR2 FQNEAQ, per germline (reference sequence). The CDR3 coding sequence is TGTGCCAGCAGCGAGCGCGGACAGCCCAGGGAGACCCAGTACTTC. Encoded protein: CASSERGQPRETQYF.

The chain uses TRBV28 and TRBJ2-2; D is unclear. Germline loops: CDR1 MDHEN, CDR2 SYDVKM. The V end was cut by 3 bases, the J end by 4 bases, with 12 bases between. The CDR3 spans 15 residues. CDR3 in amino acids: CASSLRRLGTGELFF. As DNA, the CDR3 is TGTGCCAGCAGTTTGAGGAGATTGGGCACCGGGGAGCTGTTTTTT.

This clone was observed once. The CDR3 reads CASSSQTSGYNEQFF. In DNA form, the CDR3 reads TGTGCCAGCAGTTCACAGACTAGCGGATACAATGAGCAGTTCTTC. The chain uses TRBV6-5 and TRBJ2-1; 9 nucleotides match TRBD2. The trim removed 4 bases at V and 4 bases at J, leaving 5 bases unmatched. The CDR3 is 15 amino acids. Germline CDR1 MNHEY, CDR2 SVGAGI.

The chain employs TRBV10-3 and TRBJ2-2; D may be TRBD2 (6 bases). This CDR3 has 16 residues. V shed 6 bases and J shed 0 bases, with 14 bases lying between them. The germline V gene encodes CDR1 ENHRY and CDR2 SYGVKD. The CDR3 protein is CAISRDFGTNTGELFF. The CDR3 DNA sequence: TGTGCCATCAGCCGGGACTTCGGAACGAACACCGGGGAGCTGTTTTTT.

The chain employs TRBV5-1 and TRBJ2-2, with TRBD1 matching 7 bases. CDR1 and CDR2 from the germline V gene are SGHRS and YFSETQ. The CDR3 totals 15 residues. With V trimmed by 3 bases and J by 1 base, 3 bases remained unmatched. This CDR3 reads CASSYGQVNTGELFF. Here the CDR3 DNA reads TGCGCCAGCAGCTACGGACAGGTGAACACCGGGGAGCTGTTTTTT.

This sequence joins TRBV2 and TRBJ1-2; 11 bases line up with TRBD1. CDR1 is SNHLY and CDR2 is FYNNEI in the germline V gene. This CDR3 has 15 amino acids. Germline trimming cut 4 bases from V and 4 bases from J; bases unmatched to any gene: 5. The CDR3 sequence is CASSVLGQGAYGYTF. The CDR3, as DNA: TGTGCCAGCAGTGTTCTCGGACAGGGGGCCTATGGCTACACCTTC.

This chain links TRBV2 with TRBJ1-2, with 8 bases fitting TRBD1. CDR1 and CDR2 (germline): SNHLY, FYNNEI. Trimming at V came to 4 bases and at J to 3 bases, leaving 16 bases not matched to a gene. The CDR3 is 18 residues long. The CDR3 coding sequence is TGTGCCAGCAGTGGGATAGTGGCAGGGGGCTGGAAAGACTATGGCTACACCTTC. Its protein is CASSGIVAGGWKDYGYTF.

Concerning this clone itself: The same CDR3 also results from other DNA sequences found in this sample. The chain is built from TRBV5-1 and TRBJ1-5, with unresolved D. The CDR3 is made up of 12 amino acids. Germline V gives CDR1 SGHRS, CDR2 YFSETQ. Between the trimmed V and J ends, which lost 0 bases and 6 bases, there was a span of 4 bases. As DNA, the CDR3 is TGCGCCAGCAGCTTGGAAGGTCAGCCCCAGCATTTT. Amino acids: CASSLEGQPQHF.

The chain employs TRBV20-1 and TRBJ2-4; D might be TRBD1 (6 bases). The CDR3 length is 11 residues. Germline-derived CDR1 and CDR2 are DFQATT and SNEGSKA (reference sequence). CDR3 region: CRTGDSNIQYF. CDR3 nucleotides: TGCAGGACAGGAGATTCGAACATTCAGTACTTC.

In its sample, this clone was seen once. The chain uses TRBV28 and TRBJ2-1; D is uncertain. From germline, CDR1 is MDHEN and CDR2 SYDVKM. CDR3 length: 16 residues. Deletions cut 2 bases from V and 2 bases from J, with 13 bases between. CDR3 region: CASSLGRTEPYNEQFF. CDR3 sequence (DNA): TGTGCCAGCAGTTTAGGGCGTACGGAGCCCTACAATGAGCAGTTCTTC.

This sequence joins TRBV2 and TRBJ2-3; D gene uncertain. With 4 bases removed from V and 14 bases from J, the gap between germline ends came to 4 bases. The CDR3 extends over 8 amino acids. The germline V gene has CDR1 SNHLY and CDR2 FYNNEI. The CDR3 bases are TGTGCCAGCAGTGCCTTGTATTTT. Protein product: CASSALYF.